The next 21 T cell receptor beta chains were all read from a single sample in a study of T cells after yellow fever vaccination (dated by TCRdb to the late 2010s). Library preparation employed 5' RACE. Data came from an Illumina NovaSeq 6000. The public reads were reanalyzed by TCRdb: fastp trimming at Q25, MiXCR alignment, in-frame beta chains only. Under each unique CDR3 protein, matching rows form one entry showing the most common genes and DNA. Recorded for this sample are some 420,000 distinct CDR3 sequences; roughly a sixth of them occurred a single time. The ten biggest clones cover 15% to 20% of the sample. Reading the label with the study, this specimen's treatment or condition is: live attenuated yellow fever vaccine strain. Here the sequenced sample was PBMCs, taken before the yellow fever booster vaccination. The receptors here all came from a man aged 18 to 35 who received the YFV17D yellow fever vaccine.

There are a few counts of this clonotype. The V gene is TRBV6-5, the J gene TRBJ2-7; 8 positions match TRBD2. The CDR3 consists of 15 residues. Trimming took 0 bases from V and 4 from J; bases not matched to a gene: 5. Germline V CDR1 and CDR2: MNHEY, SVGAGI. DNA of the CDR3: TGTGCCAGCAGTTACTCGCGGGAGGAAGAGTACGAGCAGTACGTC. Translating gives CASSYSREEEYEQYV.

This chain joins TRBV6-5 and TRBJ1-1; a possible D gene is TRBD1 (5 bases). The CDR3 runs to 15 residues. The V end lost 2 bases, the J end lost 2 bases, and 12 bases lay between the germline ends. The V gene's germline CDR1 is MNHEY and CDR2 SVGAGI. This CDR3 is CASSYGATENTEAFF. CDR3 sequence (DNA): TGTGCCAGCAGTTACGGAGCGACAGAAAACACTGAAGCTTTCTTT.

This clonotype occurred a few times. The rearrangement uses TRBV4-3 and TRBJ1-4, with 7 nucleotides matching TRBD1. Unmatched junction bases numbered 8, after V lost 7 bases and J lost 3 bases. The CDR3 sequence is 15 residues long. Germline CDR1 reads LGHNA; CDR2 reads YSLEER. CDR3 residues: CASTSSGGSNEKLFF. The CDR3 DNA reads TGCGCCAGCACAAGCTCAGGGGGGTCTAATGAAAAACTGTTTTTT.

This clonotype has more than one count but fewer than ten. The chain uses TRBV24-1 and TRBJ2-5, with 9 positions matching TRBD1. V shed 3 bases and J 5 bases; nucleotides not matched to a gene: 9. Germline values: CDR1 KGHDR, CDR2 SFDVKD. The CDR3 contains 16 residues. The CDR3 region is CATSDRTGVIRETQYF. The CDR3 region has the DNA TGTGCCACCAGTGATCGGACAGGGGTTATCCGGGAGACCCAGTACTTC.

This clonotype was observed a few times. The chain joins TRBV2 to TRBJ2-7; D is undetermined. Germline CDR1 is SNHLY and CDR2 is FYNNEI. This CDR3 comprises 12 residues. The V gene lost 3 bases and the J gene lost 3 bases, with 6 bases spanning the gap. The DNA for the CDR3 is TGTGCCAGCAGTGACACCTTCTACGAGCAGTACGTC. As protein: CASSDTFYEQYV.

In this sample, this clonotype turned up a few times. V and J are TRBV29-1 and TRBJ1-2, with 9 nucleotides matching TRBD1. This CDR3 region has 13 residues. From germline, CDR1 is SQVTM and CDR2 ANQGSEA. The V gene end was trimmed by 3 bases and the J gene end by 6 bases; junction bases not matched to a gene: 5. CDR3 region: CSVDTGQGDGYTF. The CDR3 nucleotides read TGCAGCGTTGATACGGGACAGGGTGATGGCTACACCTTC.

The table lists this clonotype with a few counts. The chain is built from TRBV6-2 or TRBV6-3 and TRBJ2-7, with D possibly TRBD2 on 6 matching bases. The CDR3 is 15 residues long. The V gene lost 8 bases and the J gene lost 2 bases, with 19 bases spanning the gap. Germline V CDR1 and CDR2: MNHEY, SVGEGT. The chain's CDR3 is CASRRQPGVTYEQYV. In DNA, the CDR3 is TGTGCCAGCCGCCGACAACCGGGAGTCACCTACGAGCAGTACGTC.

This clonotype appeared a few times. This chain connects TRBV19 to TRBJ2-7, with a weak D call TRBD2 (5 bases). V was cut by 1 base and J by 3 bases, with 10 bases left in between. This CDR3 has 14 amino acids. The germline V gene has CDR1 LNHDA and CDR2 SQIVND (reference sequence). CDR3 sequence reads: CASSIVVRGYEQYF. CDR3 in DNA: TGTGCCAGTAGTATAGTCGTCCGGGGCTACGAGCAGTACTTC.

The CDR3 DNA is TGTGCCAGCAGCCAGGACAGTACTGAGACGCAGTATTTT. Its translation: CASSQDSTETQYF. V and J are TRBV7-7 and TRBJ2-3; a weak D match, TRBD1 (6 bases). The CDR3 contains 13 residues. Germline-derived CDR1 and CDR2 are SSHAT and FNYEAQ (reference sequence). V was pared by 5 bases and J by 9 bases, with 15 bases between.

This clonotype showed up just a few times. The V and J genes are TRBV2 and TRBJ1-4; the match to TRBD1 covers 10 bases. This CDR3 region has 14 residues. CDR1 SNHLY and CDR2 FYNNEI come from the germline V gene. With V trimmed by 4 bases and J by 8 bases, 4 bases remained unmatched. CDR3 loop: CASSGDRGREKLFF. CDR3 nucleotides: TGTGCCAGCAGTGGGGACAGGGGACGAGAAAAACTGTTTTTT. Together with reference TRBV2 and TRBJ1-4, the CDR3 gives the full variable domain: EPEVTQTPSHQVTQMGQEVILRCVPISNHLYFYWYRQILGQKVEFLVSFYNNEISEKSEIFDDQFSVERPDGSNFTLKIRSTKLEDSAMYFCASSGDRGREKLFFGSGTQLSVL.

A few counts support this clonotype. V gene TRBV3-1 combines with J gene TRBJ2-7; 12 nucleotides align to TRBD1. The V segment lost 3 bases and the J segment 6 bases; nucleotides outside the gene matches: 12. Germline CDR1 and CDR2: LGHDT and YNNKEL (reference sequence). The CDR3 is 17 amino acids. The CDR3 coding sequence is TGTGCCAGCAGCCACCTAGAGACCGGGACAGGGGGCCGCGAGCAGTACTTC. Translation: CASSHLETGTGGREQYF.

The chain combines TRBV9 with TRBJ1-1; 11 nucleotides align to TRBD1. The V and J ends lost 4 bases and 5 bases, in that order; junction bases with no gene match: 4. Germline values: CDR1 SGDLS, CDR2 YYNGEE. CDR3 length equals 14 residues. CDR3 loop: CASSPGDRGTEAFF. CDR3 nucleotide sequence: TGTGCCAGCAGCCCTGGGGACAGGGGGACTGAAGCTTTCTTT.

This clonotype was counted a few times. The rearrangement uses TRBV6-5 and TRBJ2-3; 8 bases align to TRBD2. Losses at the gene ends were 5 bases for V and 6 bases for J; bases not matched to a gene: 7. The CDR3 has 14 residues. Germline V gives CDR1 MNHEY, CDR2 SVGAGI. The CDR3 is CASSRTSKLDTQYF. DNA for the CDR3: TGTGCCAGCAGTCGGACTAGCAAATTGGATACGCAGTATTTT.

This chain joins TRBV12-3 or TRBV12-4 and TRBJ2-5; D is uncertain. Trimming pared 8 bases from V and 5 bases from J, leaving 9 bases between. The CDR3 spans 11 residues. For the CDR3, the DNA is TGTGCCAGCGGCATCGGGGAGACCCAGTACTTC. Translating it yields CASGIGETQYF.

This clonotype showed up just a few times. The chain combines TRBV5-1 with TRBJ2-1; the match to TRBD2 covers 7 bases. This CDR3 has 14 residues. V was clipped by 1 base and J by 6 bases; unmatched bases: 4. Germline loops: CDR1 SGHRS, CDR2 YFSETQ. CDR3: CASSLLTGGNEQFF. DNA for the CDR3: TGCGCCAGCAGCTTGCTGACGGGAGGCAATGAGCAGTTCTTC.

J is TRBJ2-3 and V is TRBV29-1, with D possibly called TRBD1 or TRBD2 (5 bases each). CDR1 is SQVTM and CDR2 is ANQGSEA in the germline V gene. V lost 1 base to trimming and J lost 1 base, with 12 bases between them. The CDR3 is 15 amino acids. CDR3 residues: CSVEGGRGRTDTQYF. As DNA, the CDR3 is TGCAGCGTTGAAGGGGGGAGAGGGCGCACAGATACGCAGTATTTT.

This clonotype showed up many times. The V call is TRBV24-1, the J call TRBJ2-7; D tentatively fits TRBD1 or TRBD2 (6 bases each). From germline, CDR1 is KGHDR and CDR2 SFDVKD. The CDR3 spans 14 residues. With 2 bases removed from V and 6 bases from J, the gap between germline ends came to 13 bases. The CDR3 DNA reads TGTGCCACCAGTGATTCATCGGGGGCGGGCGAGCAGTACTTC. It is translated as CATSDSSGAGEQYF.

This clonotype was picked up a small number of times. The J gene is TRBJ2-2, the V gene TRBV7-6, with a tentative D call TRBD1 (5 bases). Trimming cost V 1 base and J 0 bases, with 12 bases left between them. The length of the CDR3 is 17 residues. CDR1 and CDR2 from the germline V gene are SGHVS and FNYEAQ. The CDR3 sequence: CASSLVGPRTNTGELFF. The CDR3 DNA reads TGTGCCAGCAGCTTAGTGGGGCCAAGAACGAACACCGGGGAGCTGTTTTTT.

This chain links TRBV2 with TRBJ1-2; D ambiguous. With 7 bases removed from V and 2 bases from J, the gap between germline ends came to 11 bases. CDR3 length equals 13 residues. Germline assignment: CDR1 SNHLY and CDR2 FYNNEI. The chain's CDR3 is CASIQSQNYGYTF. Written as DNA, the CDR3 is TGTGCCAGCATCCAGTCACAAAACTATGGCTACACCTTC.

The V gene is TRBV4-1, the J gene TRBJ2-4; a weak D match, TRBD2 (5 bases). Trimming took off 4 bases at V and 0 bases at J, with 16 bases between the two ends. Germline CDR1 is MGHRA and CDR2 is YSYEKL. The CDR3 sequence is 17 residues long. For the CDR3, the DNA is TGCGCCAGCAGCCCGCAGGTGAGGGTCCTAGCCAAAAACATTCAGTACTTC. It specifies CASSPQVRVLAKNIQYF.

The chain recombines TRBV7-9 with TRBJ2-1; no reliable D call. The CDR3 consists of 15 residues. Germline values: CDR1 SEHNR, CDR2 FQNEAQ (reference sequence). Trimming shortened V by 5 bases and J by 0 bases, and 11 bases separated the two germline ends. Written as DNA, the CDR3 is TGTGCCAGCAGCCTTCTTCCAAGCTCCTACAATGAGCAGTTCTTC. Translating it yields CASSLLPSSYNEQFF.